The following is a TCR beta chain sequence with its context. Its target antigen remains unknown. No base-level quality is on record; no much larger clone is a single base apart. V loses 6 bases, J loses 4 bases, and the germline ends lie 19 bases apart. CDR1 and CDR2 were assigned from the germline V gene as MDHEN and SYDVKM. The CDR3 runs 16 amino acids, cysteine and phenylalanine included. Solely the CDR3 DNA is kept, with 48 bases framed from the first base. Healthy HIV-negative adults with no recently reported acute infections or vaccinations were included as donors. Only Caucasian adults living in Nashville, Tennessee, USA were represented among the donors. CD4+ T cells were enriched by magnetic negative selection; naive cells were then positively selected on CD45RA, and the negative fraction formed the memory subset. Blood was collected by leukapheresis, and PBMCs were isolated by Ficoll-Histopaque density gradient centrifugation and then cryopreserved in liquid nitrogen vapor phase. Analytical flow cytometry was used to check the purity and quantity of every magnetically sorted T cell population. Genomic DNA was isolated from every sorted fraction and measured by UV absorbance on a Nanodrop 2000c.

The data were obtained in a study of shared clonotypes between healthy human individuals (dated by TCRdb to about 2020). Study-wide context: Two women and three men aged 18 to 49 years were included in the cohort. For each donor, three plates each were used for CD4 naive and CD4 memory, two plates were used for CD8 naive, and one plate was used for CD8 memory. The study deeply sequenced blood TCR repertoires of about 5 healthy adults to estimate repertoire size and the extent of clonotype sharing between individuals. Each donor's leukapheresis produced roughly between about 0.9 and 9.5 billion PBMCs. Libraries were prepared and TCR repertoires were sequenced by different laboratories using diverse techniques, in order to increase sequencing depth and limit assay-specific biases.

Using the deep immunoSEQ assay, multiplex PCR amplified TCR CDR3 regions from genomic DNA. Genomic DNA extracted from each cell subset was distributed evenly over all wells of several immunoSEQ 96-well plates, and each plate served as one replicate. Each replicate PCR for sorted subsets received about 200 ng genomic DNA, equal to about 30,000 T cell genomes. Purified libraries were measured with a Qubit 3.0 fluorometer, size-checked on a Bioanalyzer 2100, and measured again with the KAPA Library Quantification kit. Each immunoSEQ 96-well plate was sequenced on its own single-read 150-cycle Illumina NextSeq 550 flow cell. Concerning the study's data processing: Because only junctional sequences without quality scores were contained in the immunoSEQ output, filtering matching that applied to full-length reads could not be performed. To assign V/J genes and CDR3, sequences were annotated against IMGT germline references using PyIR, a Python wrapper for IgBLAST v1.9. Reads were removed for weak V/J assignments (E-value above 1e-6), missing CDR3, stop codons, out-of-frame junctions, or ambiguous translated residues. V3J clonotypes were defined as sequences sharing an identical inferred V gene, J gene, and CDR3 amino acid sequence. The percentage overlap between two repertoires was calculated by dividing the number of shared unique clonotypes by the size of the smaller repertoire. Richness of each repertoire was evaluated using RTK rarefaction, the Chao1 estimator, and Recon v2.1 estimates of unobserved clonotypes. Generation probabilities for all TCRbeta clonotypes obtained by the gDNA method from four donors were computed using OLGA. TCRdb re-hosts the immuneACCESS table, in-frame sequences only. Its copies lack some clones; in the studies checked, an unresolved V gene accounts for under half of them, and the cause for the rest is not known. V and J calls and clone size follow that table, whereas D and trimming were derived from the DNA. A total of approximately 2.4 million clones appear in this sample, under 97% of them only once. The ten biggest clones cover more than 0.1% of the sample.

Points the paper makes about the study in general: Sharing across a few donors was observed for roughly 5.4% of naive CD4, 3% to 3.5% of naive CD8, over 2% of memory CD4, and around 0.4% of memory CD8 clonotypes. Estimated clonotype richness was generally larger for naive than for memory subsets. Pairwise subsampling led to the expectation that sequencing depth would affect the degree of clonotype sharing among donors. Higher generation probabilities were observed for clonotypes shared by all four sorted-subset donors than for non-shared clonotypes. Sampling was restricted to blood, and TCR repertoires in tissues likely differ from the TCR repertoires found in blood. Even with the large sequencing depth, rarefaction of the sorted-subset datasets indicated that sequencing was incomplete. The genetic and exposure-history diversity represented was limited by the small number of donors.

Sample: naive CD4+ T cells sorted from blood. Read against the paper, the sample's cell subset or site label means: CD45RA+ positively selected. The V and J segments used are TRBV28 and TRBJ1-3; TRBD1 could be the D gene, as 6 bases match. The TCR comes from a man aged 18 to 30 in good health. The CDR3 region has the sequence CASSIYELDRGNTIYF. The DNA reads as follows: TGTGCCAGCAGCATCTACGAGCTCGACAGGGGAAACACCATATATTTT.